A single T cell receptor (beta chain) is shown here with its context. The record originates from a study of somatic mutations in cytotoxic T cells in rheumatoid arthritis. Using immunoSEQ multiplex PCR, the repertoire was profiled, and TCRdb retains in-frame clones only, with some absent. This sample has around 18,000 clones, with approximately 78% found just once. This CDR3 spans 15 amino acids. V lost 2 bases and J 3 bases, leaving 15 bases between the germline ends. The germline CDR1 and CDR2 sequences are SGHDT and YYEEEE. This chain links TRBV5-6 with TRBJ2-7, with D perhaps TRBD1 or TRBD2 (5 bases each). Sequenced material: CD8+ T cells sorted from blood. This TCR was sampled from an adult with rheumatoid arthritis. CDR3: CASSLRGGGRYEQYF. The CDR3, as DNA: TGTGCCAGCAGCTTACGTGGGGGTGGCCGCTACGAGCAGTACTTC.